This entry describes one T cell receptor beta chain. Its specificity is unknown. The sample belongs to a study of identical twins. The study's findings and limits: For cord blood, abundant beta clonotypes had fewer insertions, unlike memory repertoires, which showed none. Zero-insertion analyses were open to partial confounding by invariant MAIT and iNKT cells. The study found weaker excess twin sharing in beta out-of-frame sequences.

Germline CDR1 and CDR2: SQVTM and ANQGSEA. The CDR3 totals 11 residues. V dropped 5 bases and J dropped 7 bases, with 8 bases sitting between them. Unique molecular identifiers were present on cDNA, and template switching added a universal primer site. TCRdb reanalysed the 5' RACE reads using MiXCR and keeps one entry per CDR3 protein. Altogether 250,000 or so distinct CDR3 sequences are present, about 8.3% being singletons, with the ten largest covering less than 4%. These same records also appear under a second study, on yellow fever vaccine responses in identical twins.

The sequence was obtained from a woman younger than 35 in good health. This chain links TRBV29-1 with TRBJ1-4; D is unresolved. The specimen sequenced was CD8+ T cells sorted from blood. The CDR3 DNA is TGCAGCGTTCTTGAGGGTGAAAAACTGTTTTTT. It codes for CSVLEGEKLFF.